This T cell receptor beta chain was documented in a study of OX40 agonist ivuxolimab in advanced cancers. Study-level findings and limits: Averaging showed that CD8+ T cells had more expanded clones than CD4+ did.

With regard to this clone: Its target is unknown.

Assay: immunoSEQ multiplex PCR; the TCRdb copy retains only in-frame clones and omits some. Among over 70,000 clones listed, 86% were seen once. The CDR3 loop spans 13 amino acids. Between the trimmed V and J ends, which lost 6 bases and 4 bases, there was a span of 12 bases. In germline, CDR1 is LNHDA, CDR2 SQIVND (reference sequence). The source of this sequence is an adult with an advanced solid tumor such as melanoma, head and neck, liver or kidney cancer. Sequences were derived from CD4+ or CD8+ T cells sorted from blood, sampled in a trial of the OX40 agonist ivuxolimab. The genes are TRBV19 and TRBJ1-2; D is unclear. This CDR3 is CASRTGLGYGYTF. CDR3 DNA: TGTGCCAGTAGGACCGGCCTCGGCTATGGCTACACCTTC.